This T cell receptor (beta chain) was sequenced for a study of OX40 agonist ivuxolimab in advanced cancers. On the study more broadly: Intravenous ivuxolimab was administered to patients every 2 weeks at 0.01 to 10 mg/kg. Of the participants, more than 35% had some prior anti-PD-1, anti-PD-L1 or anti-CTLA-4 therapy, which was allowed.

The protocol was immunoSEQ multiplex PCR, while the TCRdb copy is restricted to in-frame clones and leaves out a portion. The sample shows tens of thousands of clones, around 74% of them seen only once. The source material was CD4+ or CD8+ T cells sorted from blood, sampled in a trial of the OX40 agonist ivuxolimab. The receptor comes from an adult with an advanced solid tumor such as melanoma, head and neck, liver or kidney cancer.

DNA of the CDR3: TGTGCCAGCAGCACTGCTAGCACAGATACGCAGTATTTT. It specifies CASSTASTDTQYF. The chain joins TRBV5-4 to TRBJ2-3; D ambiguous. The CDR3 length is 13 residues. Germline values: CDR1 SGHNT, CDR2 YYREEE (reference sequence). The ends were cut back, 4 bases at V and 0 bases at J, with 6 bases in the middle.